This T cell receptor (beta chain) was profiled in a study of cytomegalovirus exposure and HLA in healthy donors. Regarding the study as a whole: The authors listed 150 to 200 TCR beta chains as cytomegalovirus-associated.

Profiled with immunoSEQ multiplex PCR; TCRdb holds only in-frame clones, not every one. In the table there are around 200,000 clones, around 90% of which are singletons. A note on this clone: The antigen remains unidentified.

This CDR3 spans 13 amino acids. V shed 0 bases and J shed 6 bases, with 5 bases lying between them. In germline, CDR1 is LGHNA, CDR2 YNFKEQ. The source is a woman between 18 and 29 years old in good health and CMV-seronegative. The sample was PBMCs. The chain combines TRBV4-2 with TRBJ2-2; TRBD2 is a possible D gene (5 bases). The CDR3 DNA reads TGTGCCAGCAGCCAAGAGGAGGCCGGGGAGCTGTTTTTT. Residues: CASSQEEAGELFF.